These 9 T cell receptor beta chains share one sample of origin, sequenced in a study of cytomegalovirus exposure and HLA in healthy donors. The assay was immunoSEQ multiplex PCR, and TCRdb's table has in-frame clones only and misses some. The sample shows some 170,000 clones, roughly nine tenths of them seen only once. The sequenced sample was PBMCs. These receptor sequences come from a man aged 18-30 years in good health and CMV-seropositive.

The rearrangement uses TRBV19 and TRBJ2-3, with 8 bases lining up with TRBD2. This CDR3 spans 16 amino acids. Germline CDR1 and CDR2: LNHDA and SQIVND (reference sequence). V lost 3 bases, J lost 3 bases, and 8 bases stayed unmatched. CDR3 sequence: CASSIGQGGRTDTQYF. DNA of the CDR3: TGTGCCAGTAGTATCGGGCAGGGCGGGAGGACAGATACGCAGTATTTT.

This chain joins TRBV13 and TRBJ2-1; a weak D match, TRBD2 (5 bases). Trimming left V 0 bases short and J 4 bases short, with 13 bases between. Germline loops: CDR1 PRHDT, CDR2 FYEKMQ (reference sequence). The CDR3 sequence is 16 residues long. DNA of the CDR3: TGTGCCAGCAGCTTAGGTCGGCGGGTGTTATACAATGAGCAGTTCTTC. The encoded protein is CASSLGRRVLYNEQFF.

CDR3 in amino acids: CASSFSGGLTNEKLFF. Written as DNA, the CDR3 is TGTGCCAGCTCGTTCTCGGGGGGGCTAACTAATGAAAAACTGTTTTTT. V and J are TRBV19 and TRBJ1-4; D is perhaps TRBD1 (6 bases). The CDR3 totals 16 residues. V was pared by 9 bases and J by 1 base, with 18 bases between. Germline V gene sequence: CDR1 LNHDA, CDR2 SQIVND (reference sequence). Complete variable domain (other parts from reference TRBV19 and TRBJ1-4): DGGITQSPKYLFRKEGQNVTLSCEQNLNHDAMYWYRQDPGQGLRLIYYSQIVNDFQKGDIAEGYSVSREKKESFPLTVTSAQKNPTAFYLCASSFSGGLTNEKLFFGSGTQLSVL.

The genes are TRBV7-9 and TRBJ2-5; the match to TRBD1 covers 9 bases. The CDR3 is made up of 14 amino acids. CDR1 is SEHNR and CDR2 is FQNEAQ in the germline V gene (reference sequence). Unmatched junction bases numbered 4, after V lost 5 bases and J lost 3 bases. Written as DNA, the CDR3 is TGTGCCAGCAGCCCGGGACAGGGCGAAGAGACCCAGTACTTC. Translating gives CASSPGQGEETQYF.

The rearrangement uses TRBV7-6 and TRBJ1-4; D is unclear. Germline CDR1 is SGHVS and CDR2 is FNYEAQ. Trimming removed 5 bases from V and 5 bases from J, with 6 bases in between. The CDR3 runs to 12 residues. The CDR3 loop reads CASSRRNEKLFF. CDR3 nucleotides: TGTGCCAGCAGCCGGAGAAATGAAAAACTGTTTTTT.

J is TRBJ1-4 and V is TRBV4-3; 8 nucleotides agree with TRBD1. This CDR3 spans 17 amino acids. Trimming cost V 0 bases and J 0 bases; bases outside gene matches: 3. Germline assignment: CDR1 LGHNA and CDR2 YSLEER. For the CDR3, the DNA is TGCGCCAGCAGCCAAGAGCCACAGGGGGCAACTAATGAAAAACTGTTTTTT. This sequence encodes CASSQEPQGATNEKLFF.

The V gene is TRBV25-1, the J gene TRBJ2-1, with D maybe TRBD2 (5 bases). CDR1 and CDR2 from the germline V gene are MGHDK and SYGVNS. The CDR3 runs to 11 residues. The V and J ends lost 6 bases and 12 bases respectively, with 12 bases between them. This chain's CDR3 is CASSQLEVQFF. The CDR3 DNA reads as TGTGCCAGCAGCCAGTTGGAGGTGCAGTTCTTC.

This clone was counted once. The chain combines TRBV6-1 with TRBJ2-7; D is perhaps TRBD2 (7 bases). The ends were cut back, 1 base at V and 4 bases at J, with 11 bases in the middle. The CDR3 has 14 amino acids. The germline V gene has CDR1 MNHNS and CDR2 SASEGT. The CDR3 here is CASSEVGGVYEQYF. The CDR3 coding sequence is TGTGCCAGCAGTGAAGTAGGGGGGGTTTACGAGCAGTACTTC.

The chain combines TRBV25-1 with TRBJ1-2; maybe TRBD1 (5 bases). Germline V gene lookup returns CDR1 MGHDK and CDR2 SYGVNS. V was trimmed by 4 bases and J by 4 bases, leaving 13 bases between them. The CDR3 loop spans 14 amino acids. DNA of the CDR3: TGTGCCAGCAGTGTTGGAGGGACCCCCTATGGCTACACCTTC. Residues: CASSVGGTPYGYTF.